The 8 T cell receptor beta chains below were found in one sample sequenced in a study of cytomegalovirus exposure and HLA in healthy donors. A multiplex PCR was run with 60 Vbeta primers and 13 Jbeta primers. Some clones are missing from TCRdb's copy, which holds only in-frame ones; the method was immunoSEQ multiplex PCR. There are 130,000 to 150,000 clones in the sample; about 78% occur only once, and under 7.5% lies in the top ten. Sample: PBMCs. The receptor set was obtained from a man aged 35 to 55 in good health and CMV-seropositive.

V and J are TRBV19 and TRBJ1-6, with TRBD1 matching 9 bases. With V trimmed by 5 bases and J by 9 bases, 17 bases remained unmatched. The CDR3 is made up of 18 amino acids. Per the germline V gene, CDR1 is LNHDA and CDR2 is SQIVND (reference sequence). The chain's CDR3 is CASSPGQGRTPLGSPLHF. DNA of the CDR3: TGTGCCAGTAGTCCCGGACAGGGGAGGACCCCGTTGGGTTCACCCCTCCACTTT.

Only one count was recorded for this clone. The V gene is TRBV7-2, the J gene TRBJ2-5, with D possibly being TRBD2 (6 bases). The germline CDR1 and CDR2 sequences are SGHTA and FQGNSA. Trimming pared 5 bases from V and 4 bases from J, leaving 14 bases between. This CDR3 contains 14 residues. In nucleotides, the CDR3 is TGTGCCAGCAGCCCGTGGCGGGGAGCAGAGACCCAGTACTTC. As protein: CASSPWRGAETQYF.

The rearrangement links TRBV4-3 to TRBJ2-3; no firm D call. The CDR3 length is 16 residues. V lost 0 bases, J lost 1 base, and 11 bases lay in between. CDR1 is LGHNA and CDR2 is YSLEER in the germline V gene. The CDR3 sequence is CASSQDRGGGTDTQYF. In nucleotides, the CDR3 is TGCGCCAGCAGCCAAGATCGAGGCGGAGGCACAGATACGCAGTATTTT.

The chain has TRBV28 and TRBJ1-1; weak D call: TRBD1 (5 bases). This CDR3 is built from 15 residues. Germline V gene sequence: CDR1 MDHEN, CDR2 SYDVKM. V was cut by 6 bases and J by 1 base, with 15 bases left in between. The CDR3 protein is CASRRQTAQNTEAFF. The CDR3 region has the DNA TGTGCCAGCAGAAGGCAGACAGCTCAGAACACTGAAGCTTTCTTT.

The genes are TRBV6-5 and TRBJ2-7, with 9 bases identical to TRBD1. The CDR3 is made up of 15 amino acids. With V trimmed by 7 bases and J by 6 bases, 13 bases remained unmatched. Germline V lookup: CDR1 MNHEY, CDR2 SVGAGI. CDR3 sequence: CASTSDGTGRSEQYF. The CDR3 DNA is TGTGCCAGCACCTCCGACGGGACAGGGAGAAGCGAGCAGTACTTC.

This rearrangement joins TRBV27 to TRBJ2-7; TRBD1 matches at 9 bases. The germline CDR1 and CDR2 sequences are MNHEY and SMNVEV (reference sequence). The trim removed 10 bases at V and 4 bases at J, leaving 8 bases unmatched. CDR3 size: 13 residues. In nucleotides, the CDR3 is TGTGCCACTCGGACAGGGGTTAAGTACGAGCAGTACTTC. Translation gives CATRTGVKYEQYF.

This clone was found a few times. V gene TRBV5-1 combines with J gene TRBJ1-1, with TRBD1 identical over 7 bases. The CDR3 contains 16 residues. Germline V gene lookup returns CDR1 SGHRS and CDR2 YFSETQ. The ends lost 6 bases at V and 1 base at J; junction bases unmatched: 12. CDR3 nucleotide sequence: TGCGCCAGCAACCCGGGCTGGACAGGTGAGAACACTGAAGCTTTCTTT. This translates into CASNPGWTGENTEAFF.

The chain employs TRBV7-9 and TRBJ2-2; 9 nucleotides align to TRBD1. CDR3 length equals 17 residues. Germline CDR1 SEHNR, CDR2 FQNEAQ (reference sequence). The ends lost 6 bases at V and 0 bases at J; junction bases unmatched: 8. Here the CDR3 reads CASRGQGPPSNTGELFF. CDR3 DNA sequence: TGTGCCAGCAGAGGACAGGGGCCCCCTTCGAACACCGGGGAGCTGTTTTTT.